The clone carrying this TCR beta chain was recorded a few times. Its antigen is as yet unknown. The sample is drawn from a study of response to subunit inactivated influenza vaccine. Study results and caveats: With each seasonal influenza vaccination, the authors suggested, few new T cells are recruited.

TCRdb fed the RT-PCR reads into MiXCR, producing one record per CDR3 protein. The top ten hold approximately 12% of the sample, which has a few hundred thousand distinct CDR3 sequences, roughly 15% seen once. Germline lookup yields CDR1 MNHNS and CDR2 SASEGT. This CDR3 region has 15 residues. Trimming left V 0 bases short and J 5 bases short, with 13 bases between. The sequence was collected from a man in his fifties who received an inactivated influenza vaccine. This specimen consisted of PBMCs from blood, obtained 11 to 12 days after vaccination. The chain employs TRBV6-1 and TRBJ2-5, with D possibly matching TRBD2 (5 bases). The CDR3 sequence is CASSEALGESETQYF. For the CDR3, the DNA is TGTGCCAGCAGTGAAGCGCTCGGGGAGTCGGAGACCCAGTACTTC.